Included here is one T cell receptor (beta chain) sequence, with context. It has no known antigen specificity. No per-base quality is available; no much larger clone lies one base away. No treatment had been received by any patient before thyroid surgery. Using T-cell receptor beta sequencing, the study looked back at clinical samples from patients collected from about 2011 to 2018. This entry comes from a study of metastatic and nonmetastatic thyroid tumors (TCRdb year 2020). Regarding the study in general: For patients with malignant and with benign thyroid disease, the researchers compared repertoires between peripheral blood samples and tumor or nodule tissue samples. Summary of the overall study and its limitations: TCR beta diversity was reported as significantly higher in malignant tumors than in benign nodules, in both blood and tumor samples.

Reading the germline V gene (reference sequence) gives CDR1 SEHNR and CDR2 FQNEAQ. V loses 4 bases of germline sequence and J loses 3 bases, and the interval between the two ends is 9 bases. The CDR3, from cysteine to phenylalanine, totals 13 residues. Just CDR3 DNA is preserved here, 39 bases in frame from base 1. Library generation was performed with PCR. This sample was sequenced with an Illumina HiSeq 4000. High-throughput sequencing was used to profile the TCR beta-chain CDR3 region of each patient. On the study's bioinformatics: A classifier to discriminate distant-metastatic papillary thyroid cancer patients was built from CDR3 differences across clinicopathological groups. The Shannon index was used to measure repertoire diversity, and the Morisita-Horn index was used to measure how similar tumor and blood repertoires were. Starting from the raw public reads, TCRdb applied fastp trimming at Q25, assembled clones with MiXCR and retained in-frame beta chains. TCRdb, rather than the study authors, made the V and J calls. Present in this sample are around 18,000 clones, 29% of which were seen just once. Together, the top ten hold less than 15% of the sample.

The V and J genes are TRBV7-9 and TRBJ1-1; the D gene is perhaps TRBD1, from 5 matching bases. The sample consisted of tumor tissue. The receptor comes from a female donor with papillary thyroid cancer or a benign thyroid nodule (not recorded which). Some clones in this sample may be carry-over from other donors' samples. Here the CDR3 is given as CASSSRVDTEAFF. The DNA sequence reads TGTGCCAGCAGCTCCAGGGTTGACACTGAAGCTTTCTTT.